This is a list of T cell receptor beta chains from one sample in a study of cytomegalovirus exposure and HLA in healthy donors. The method was immunoSEQ multiplex PCR; TCRdb's version includes in-frame clones alone and lacks a portion of them. The sample includes roughly 160,000 clones, around 79% seen only once; the top ten take around 4%. The specimen sequenced was PBMCs. The receptors come from a man in his forties or fifties in good health and CMV-seronegative. Both conserved end residues are part of each CDR3. The D gene is left open where the match is weak. Size tells how often a clone was seen (once, few, many) or the class of an expanded clone, and some rows leave it out.

size: .; D: TRBD2; J: TRBJ2-3; V: TRBV5-1; DNA: TGCGCCAGCAGCTCCACTAGCGGGGTTTCAGATACGCAGTATTTT; CDR3: CASSSTSGVSDTQYF
size: .; D: .; J: TRBJ1-1; V: TRBV5-6; DNA: TGTGCCAGCAGCCGATCTATTGAAGCTTTCTTT; CDR3: CASSRSIEAFF
size: .; D: TRBD1; J: TRBJ1-1; V: TRBV5-1; DNA: TGCGCCAGCAGCTTGGGGGACAGGGACACTGAAGCTTTCTTT; CDR3: CASSLGDRDTEAFF
size: .; D: TRBD2; J: TRBJ2-1; V: TRBV6-5; DNA: TGTGCCAGCAGCCACCCTAGCGGGGGGAACGAGGAGCAGTTCTTC; CDR3: CASSHPSGGNEEQFF
size: many; D: TRBD1; J: TRBJ1-2; V: TRBV4-3; DNA: TGCGCCAGCAAAGATGACAGGGAAAGCGATGGCTACACCTTC; CDR3: CASKDDRESDGYTF
size: .; D: .; J: TRBJ1-1; V: TRBV7-9; DNA: TGTGCCAGCAGCTTAGACGGGGATACTGAAGCTTTCTTT; CDR3: CASSLDGDTEAFF
size: .; D: TRBD1; J: TRBJ1-1; V: TRBV19; DNA: TGTGCCACAGGGGGCGTCATGAACACTGAAGCTTTCTTT; CDR3: CATGGVMNTEAFF
size: .; D: .; J: TRBJ1-5; V: TRBV27; DNA: TGTGCCAGCAGTTTAGGGGGCTCTCAGCCCCAGCATTTT; CDR3: CASSLGGSQPQHF
size: .; D: TRBD1; J: TRBJ2-3; V: TRBV19; DNA: TGTGCCAGTAGTACCACTACCGGGACAGGGGGCAGACCCCTGAAGGTTACGCAGTATTTT; CDR3: CASSTTTGTGGRPLKVTQYF
size: once; D: .; J: TRBJ1-4; V: TRBV6-5; DNA: TGTGCCAGCAGTTACTCGAGCGGGGTAGGGCAGGAAAAACTGTTTTTT; CDR3: CASSYSSGVGQEKLFF
size: .; D: TRBD1; J: TRBJ1-1; V: TRBV4-1; DNA: TGCGCCAGCAGCCAAGAAGGCGGGACAGGGAAAAGTATGAACACTGAAGCTTTCTTT; CDR3: CASSQEGGTGKSMNTEAFF
size: .; D: .; J: TRBJ1-4; V: TRBV5-1; DNA: TGCGCCAGCAAGAGGGCACCTAATGAAAAACTGTTTTTT; CDR3: CASKRAPNEKLFF
size: many; D: .; J: TRBJ2-3; V: TRBV5-6; DNA: TGTGCCAGCAGCTCGGCGGGGGCGAACACAGATACGCAGTATTTT; CDR3: CASSSAGANTDTQYF
size: .; D: .; J: TRBJ2-5; V: TRBV5-8; DNA: TGTGCCAGCAGTCGTTCAGATCGGGGTGGGGAGACCCAGTACTTC; CDR3: CASSRSDRGGETQYF
size: .; D: .; J: TRBJ2-5; V: TRBV4-3; DNA: TGCGCCAGCAGCCAAGATCTACCACGAGGGGAGACCCAGTACTTC; CDR3: CASSQDLPRGETQYF
size: .; D: .; J: TRBJ1-2; V: TRBV7-2; DNA: TGTGCCAGCAGCTTAGTAGGAGCGGGGGCCTATGGCTACACCTTC; CDR3: CASSLVGAGAYGYTF
size: .; D: TRBD1; J: TRBJ2-5; V: TRBV10-2; DNA: TGCGCCACCCACCACAGGGGTTCTCGGACCCAGTACTTC; CDR3: CATHHRGSRTQYF
size: .; D: .; J: TRBJ1-5; V: TRBV27; DNA: TGTGCCAGCAGTTTAGGCCAGGGGAGCAATCAGCCCCAGCATTTT; CDR3: CASSLGQGSNQPQHF
size: .; D: .; J: TRBJ2-2; V: TRBV4-3; DNA: TGCGCCAGCAGCCCGCGGGACAGCAGGGCCGGGGAGCTGTTTTTT; CDR3: CASSPRDSRAGELFF
size: .; D: TRBD1; J: TRBJ2-1; V: TRBV7-9; DNA: TGTGCCAGCAGCTTAGGGGACAGCTCCTACAATGAGCAGTTCTTC; CDR3: CASSLGDSSYNEQFF
size: .; D: TRBD1; J: TRBJ1-2; V: TRBV2; DNA: TGTGCCAGCAGGTTCTTAGGACAGGGAGTATATGGCTACACCTTC; CDR3: CASRFLGQGVYGYTF
size: .; D: .; J: TRBJ2-2; V: TRBV28; DNA: TGTGCCAGCATGGGTGGCGGCTTAAACACCGGGGAGCTGTTTTTT; CDR3: CASMGGGLNTGELFF
size: .; D: .; J: TRBJ1-2; V: TRBV6-5; DNA: TGTGCCAGCAGCCAGACACGTCGCTATGGCTACCCCTTC; CDR3: CASSQTRRYGYPF
size: .; D: TRBD2; J: TRBJ2-3; V: TRBV27; DNA: TGTGCCAGCAGTTTGGTGGTTAGCGGGGGAACAGATACGCAGTATTTT; CDR3: CASSLVVSGGTDTQYF
size: .; D: .; J: TRBJ2-7; V: TRBV13; DNA: TGTGCCAGCAGCTTACAGGGTTTAGGCGAGCAGTACTTC; CDR3: CASSLQGLGEQYF
size: .; D: TRBD1; J: TRBJ1-4; V: TRBV14; DNA: TGTGCCAGCAGTTACAGGGGTCGGAATGAAAAACTGTTTTTT; CDR3: CASSYRGRNEKLFF
size: .; D: .; J: TRBJ1-2; V: TRBV25-1; DNA: TGTGCCAGCAGTGATGAGTTGGACAGCTACTATGGCTACACCTTC; CDR3: CASSDELDSYYGYTF